This TCR beta chain was sequenced during a study of PD-1 blockade in classical Hodgkin lymphoma. Brentuximab vedotin exposure varied, and every patient relapsed after autologous stem cell transplantation. Complete response, partial response or progressive disease constituted the best responses recorded. The germline V and J ends were trimmed by 4 bases and 2 bases, with 11 bases remaining between them. The CDR3 spans 14 residues. CDR1 MDHEN and CDR2 SYDVKM come from the germline V gene. The repertoire was sequenced with immunoSEQ multiplex PCR; TCRdb's copy has only in-frame clones and lacks some. This sample yields tens of thousands of clones, of which 90% are seen a single time; approximately 9.7% belongs to the top ten. Notes on the study in general: Individuals initiating nivolumab under 1 year after ASCT were excluded. Diminished baseline TCR diversity has been reported in newly diagnosed patients relative to healthy donors. Patients who responded completely had about the same baseline diversity as newly diagnosed patients.

Worth noting for this clone: What it binds is not known.

The sequenced sample was peripheral blood mononuclear cells (PBMCs), obtained at baseline. The TCR sequence derives from a human donor with classical Hodgkin lymphoma. J is TRBJ1-2 and V is TRBV28; D is possibly TRBD1 (6 bases). The CDR3: CASSYRVWNYGYTF. The DNA for the CDR3 is TGTGCCAGCAGTTACAGGGTATGGAACTATGGCTACACCTTC.